Listed here are 9 T cell receptor beta chains from one sample, sequenced in a study of T-cell reconstitution after alpha-beta-depleted transplantation in children (dated by TCRdb to about 2016). The library was prepared using PCR. TCRdb names Illumina HiSeq 2500 as the instrument used. TCR library preparation used molecular barcoding, with unique molecular identifiers applied to normalize quantification of the TCRbeta repertoire. The public reads were reanalyzed by TCRdb: fastp trimming at Q25, MiXCR alignment, in-frame beta chains only. Every distinct CDR3 protein forms one entry, paired with its most common genes and DNA. This sample gives just over 950,000 distinct CDR3 sequences in total; about 29% of them show up just once. The ten largest make up under 30% of the sample. The treatment or condition tag for this specimen amounts to: allogeneic hematopoietic cell transplantation with graft depleted of TCRalphabeta T cells and CD19 B cells.

The material was PBMCs, mostly from graft donor cells, obtained 360 days after TCRalphabeta/CD19-depleted stem cell transplant. The receptors stem from a boy younger than two who had a stem cell transplant for SCID, so the T cells may come from the graft donor.

In its sample, this clonotype was seen a few times. The chain recombines TRBV20-1 with TRBJ2-5, with 11 bases identical to TRBD2. J gave up 5 bases and V 5 bases, and 4 bases lay outside the gene matches. The CDR3 extends over 13 amino acids. Germline CDR1 and CDR2: DFQATT and SNEGSKA (reference sequence). The CDR3 DNA follows: TGCAGTGCTGTAGCGGGGGGGCGGGAGACCCAGTACTTC. It encodes CSAVAGGRETQYF.

The J gene is TRBJ2-7, the V gene TRBV5-1; TRBD2 might be the D (5 bases). This CDR3 comprises 15 residues. Per germline, CDR1 SGHRS and CDR2 YFSETQ. V was shortened by 1 base and J by 5 bases, with 16 bases between the two germline ends. The CDR3 DNA reads as TGCGCCAGCAGCTTGCGGGCAGGAGGTAGGAACGAGCAGTACTTC. Its protein product is CASSLRAGGRNEQYF.

This clonotype has just a few counts. This sequence joins TRBV4-3 and TRBJ1-2; TRBD1 aligns across 12 bases. The CDR3 has 14 amino acids. Trimming took 4 bases from V and 7 from J; bases not matched to a gene: 4. The germline V gene encodes CDR1 LGHNA and CDR2 YSLEER. The CDR3 is CASSRDRGLGGYTF. Here the CDR3 DNA reads TGCGCCAGCAGCCGGGACAGGGGGCTAGGTGGCTACACCTTC.

This clonotype was counted at least ten times. This rearrangement joins TRBV29-1 to TRBJ1-1; D is unclear. V lost 5 bases to trimming and J lost 7 bases, with 14 bases between them. CDR1 is SQVTM and CDR2 is ANQGSEA in the germline V gene. The CDR3 covers 12 residues. CDR3 loop: CSVSGVPGEAFF. Written as DNA, the CDR3 is TGCAGCGTTTCCGGGGTCCCCGGTGAAGCTTTCTTT.

V and J are TRBV27 and TRBJ2-7; TRBD2 might be the D (7 bases). V shed 4 bases and J shed 3 bases, with 16 bases lying between them. This CDR3 contains 15 residues. Looked up from germline, CDR1 is MNHEY and CDR2 is SMNVEV (reference sequence). The CDR3 DNA is TGTGCCAGCAGTTCTCCCTGGGGGGGGCTCTACGAGCAGTACTTC. Amino acid sequence: CASSSPWGGLYEQYF.

This clonotype was seen only a few times. The chain combines TRBV28 with TRBJ2-1, with TRBD2 matching over 8 bases. The CDR3 sequence is 15 residues long. V lost 3 bases, J lost 6 bases, and 7 bases stayed unmatched. The germline V gene encodes CDR1 MDHEN and CDR2 SYDVKM. CDR3 in amino acids: CASSFFLAGSNEQFF. Written as DNA, the CDR3 is TGTGCCAGCAGTTTTTTTCTAGCGGGTTCCAATGAGCAGTTCTTC.

The table lists this clonotype with a few counts. The J gene is TRBJ1-5, the V gene TRBV20-1; D remains unclear. CDR3 length: 16 residues. V lost 0 bases, J lost 2 bases, and 14 bases lay in between. Germline V gene data show CDR1 as DFQATT and CDR2 as SNEGSKA (reference sequence). CDR3 amino acids: CSARDLRGFGNQPQHF. CDR3 in DNA: TGCAGTGCTAGAGATCTACGGGGATTTGGCAATCAGCCCCAGCATTTT.

This clonotype occurred a few times. The CDR3 region is CASREQGTGELFF. The CDR3 nucleotides are TGTGCCAGCAGAGAACAGGGGACCGGGGAGCTGTTTTTT. The chain combines TRBV12-3 or TRBV12-4 with TRBJ2-2, with 7 positions matching TRBD1. The trim removed 6 bases at V and 5 bases at J, leaving 3 bases unmatched. The CDR3 loop spans 13 amino acids.

This chain joins TRBV24-1 and TRBJ2-7; tentatively, D is TRBD1 (6 bases). CDR1 KGHDR and CDR2 SFDVKD come from the germline V gene. The V and J ends lost 4 bases and 5 bases respectively, with 11 bases between them. The CDR3 sequence is 13 residues long. CDR3 in DNA: TGTGCCACCAGTGACCAACACAGGGACGAGCAGTACTTC. Amino acid sequence: CATSDQHRDEQYF.